Listed below are T cell receptor beta chains from one sample, sequenced in a study of cytomegalovirus exposure and HLA in healthy donors. This table comes from immunoSEQ multiplex PCR, and its TCRdb copy is limited to in-frame clones, with some not included. Seen here are about 55,000 clones, about 80% observed once, and the top ten hold approximately 1.4%. The material sequenced was PBMCs. Receptor source: a female donor in good health and CMV-seronegative. Both conserved end residues are part of each CDR3. The D gene is left open where the match is weak. Clone size, where shown, is once, few, many, or a class for clones that have expanded.

abundance: once; d_gene: TRBD1; v_gene: TRBV10-3; j_gene: TRBJ2-1; CDR3aa: CAISERGLLDEQFF; CDR3nt: TGTGCCATCAGTGAGAGGGGGCTCCTGGATGAGCAGTTCTTC
abundance: few; d_gene: TRBD1; v_gene: TRBV6-1; j_gene: TRBJ1-6; CDR3aa: CASSSPDRVKLHF; CDR3nt: TGTGCCAGCAGTTCCCCTGACAGGGTTAAGCTCCACTTT
abundance: NA; d_gene: NA; v_gene: TRBV30; j_gene: TRBJ1-1; CDR3aa: CAWSVPGSYTEAFF; CDR3nt: TGTGCCTGGAGTGTACCGGGGAGCTACACTGAAGCTTTCTTT
abundance: NA; d_gene: TRBD1; v_gene: TRBV4-1; j_gene: TRBJ1-1; CDR3aa: CASSQGQQMNTEAFF; CDR3nt: TGCGCCAGCAGCCAGGGACAGCAAATGAACACTGAAGCTTTCTTT
abundance: NA; d_gene: TRBD1; v_gene: TRBV5-1; j_gene: TRBJ2-7; CDR3aa: CASSGGTGRWEQYF; CDR3nt: TGCGCCAGCAGCGGGGGGACAGGACGGTGGGAGCAGTACTTC
abundance: NA; d_gene: TRBD2; v_gene: TRBV4-3; j_gene: TRBJ2-1; CDR3aa: CASSQDLGLAGTEQFF; CDR3nt: TGCGCCAGCAGCCAAGACCTGGGGCTAGCGGGGACTGAGCAGTTCTTC
abundance: few; d_gene: NA; v_gene: TRBV6-5; j_gene: TRBJ1-4; CDR3aa: CASRDTGWDEKLFF; CDR3nt: TGTGCCAGCAGGGATACAGGGTGGGATGAAAAACTGTTTTTT
abundance: NA; d_gene: TRBD1; v_gene: TRBV11-2; j_gene: TRBJ1-6; CDR3aa: CASSIVGQYNSPLHF; CDR3nt: TGTGCCAGCAGCATCGTGGGACAGTATAATTCACCCCTCCACTTT
abundance: NA; d_gene: NA; v_gene: TRBV6-5; j_gene: TRBJ1-1; CDR3aa: CASSYVGGRNTEAFF; CDR3nt: TGTGCCAGCAGTTACGTGGGGGGGCGGAACACTGAAGCTTTCTTT
abundance: NA; d_gene: TRBD1; v_gene: TRBV2; j_gene: TRBJ1-6; CDR3aa: CASSVTGGSSPLHF; CDR3nt: TGTGCCAGCAGTGTAACAGGGGGTAGTTCACCCCTCCACTTT
abundance: NA; d_gene: TRBD1; v_gene: TRBV29-1; j_gene: TRBJ1-1; CDR3aa: CSVSLRGATEAFF; CDR3nt: TGCAGCGTTTCCCTCAGGGGGGCCACTGAAGCTTTCTTT
abundance: NA; d_gene: TRBD1; v_gene: TRBV10-2; j_gene: TRBJ1-2; CDR3aa: CASRDARVDRGLVTF; CDR3nt: TGCGCCAGCAGGGATGCACGCGTGGACAGGGGGCTTGTCACCTTC
abundance: NA; d_gene: TRBD1; v_gene: TRBV6-4; j_gene: TRBJ1-6; CDR3aa: CASSAFGTENNSPLHF; CDR3nt: TGTGCCAGCAGTGCCTTCGGGACAGAAAATAATTCACCCCTCCACTTT
abundance: NA; d_gene: NA; v_gene: TRBV25-1; j_gene: TRBJ1-4; CDR3aa: CASTATNEKLFF; CDR3nt: TGTGCCAGCACTGCAACTAATGAAAAACTGTTTTTT
abundance: NA; d_gene: NA; v_gene: TRBV9; j_gene: TRBJ2-5; CDR3aa: CASSVTPTETQYF; CDR3nt: TGTGCCAGCAGCGTAACTCCCACAGAGACCCAGTACTTC
abundance: NA; d_gene: NA; v_gene: TRBV6-1; j_gene: TRBJ1-4; CDR3aa: CASSGQSAEKLFF; CDR3nt: TGTGCCAGCAGCGGACAGTCGGCTGAAAAACTGTTTTTT
abundance: NA; d_gene: NA; v_gene: TRBV25-1; j_gene: TRBJ1-2; CDR3aa: CASGDTRYGYTF; CDR3nt: TGTGCCAGCGGGGACACTCGCTATGGCTACACCTTC
abundance: NA; d_gene: TRBD1; v_gene: TRBV6-5; j_gene: TRBJ1-5; CDR3aa: CASSHRQGAAQPQHF; CDR3nt: TGTGCCAGCAGCCATCGACAGGGGGCGGCTCAGCCCCAGCATTTT
abundance: NA; d_gene: NA; v_gene: TRBV5-3; j_gene: TRBJ2-7; CDR3aa: CARSLVGGGAKFYEQYF; CDR3nt: TGTGCCAGAAGCTTGGTTGGTGGGGGCGCGAAATTCTACGAGCAGTACTTC
abundance: NA; d_gene: NA; v_gene: TRBV11-2; j_gene: TRBJ1-2; CDR3aa: CASSLFHTWAGYTF; CDR3nt: TGTGCCAGCAGCTTATTCCATACCTGGGCTGGCTACACCTTC
abundance: NA; d_gene: TRBD1; v_gene: TRBV5-1; j_gene: TRBJ2-3; CDR3aa: CASSLDRGSTDTQYF; CDR3nt: TGCGCCAGCAGCTTAGACAGGGGTAGCACAGATACGCAGTATTTT
abundance: NA; d_gene: TRBD1; v_gene: TRBV7-2; j_gene: TRBJ1-6; CDR3aa: CASSGGDRSSYNSPLHF; CDR3nt: TGTGCCAGCAGCGGGGGGGACAGGAGCTCCTATAATTCACCCCTCCACTTT
abundance: NA; d_gene: TRBD2; v_gene: TRBV10-1; j_gene: TRBJ2-3; CDR3aa: CASSAGLATQYF; CDR3nt: TGCGCCAGCAGTGCGGGACTAGCTACGCAGTATTTT
abundance: NA; d_gene: TRBD1; v_gene: TRBV19; j_gene: TRBJ2-7; CDR3aa: CASRDRGRMSEQYF; CDR3nt: TGTGCCAGTCGGGACAGGGGGCGCATGTCCGAGCAGTACTTC
abundance: NA; d_gene: NA; v_gene: TRBV13; j_gene: TRBJ2-7; CDR3aa: CASSLSSYEQYF; CDR3nt: TGTGCCAGCAGCTTGAGCTCCTACGAGCAGTACTTC
abundance: NA; d_gene: TRBD1; v_gene: TRBV2; j_gene: TRBJ1-2; CDR3aa: CASSEKGTAPYYGYTF; CDR3nt: TGTGCCAGCAGTGAAAAGGGGACAGCACCTTACTATGGCTACACCTTC
abundance: few; d_gene: TRBD1; v_gene: TRBV27; j_gene: TRBJ1-1; CDR3aa: CASEPGGVGNTEAFF; CDR3nt: TGTGCCAGCGAGCCAGGGGGCGTCGGAAACACTGAAGCTTTCTTT
abundance: once; d_gene: TRBD1; v_gene: TRBV7-2; j_gene: TRBJ1-2; CDR3aa: CASSLPGQGVPLGYTF; CDR3nt: TGTGCCAGCAGCTTACCAGGACAGGGGGTCCCCCTAGGCTACACCTTC
abundance: NA; d_gene: NA; v_gene: TRBV6-6; j_gene: TRBJ2-7; CDR3aa: CASSFRGDQYAEQYF; CDR3nt: TGTGCCAGCAGTTTTCGCGGTGATCAATATGCCGAGCAGTACTTC
abundance: NA; d_gene: NA; v_gene: TRBV6-5; j_gene: TRBJ1-4; CDR3aa: CASSYYRFATNEKLFF; CDR3nt: TGTGCCAGCAGTTACTATCGGTTTGCAACTAATGAAAAACTGTTTTTT
abundance: NA; d_gene: NA; v_gene: TRBV11-2; j_gene: TRBJ1-1; CDR3aa: CASSGQTGNTEAFF; CDR3nt: TGTGCCAGCAGCGGCCAAACAGGGAACACTGAAGCTTTCTTT
abundance: NA; d_gene: TRBD2; v_gene: TRBV6-1; j_gene: TRBJ2-7; CDR3aa: CASSVAGGVYEQYF; CDR3nt: TGTGCCAGCAGCGTAGCGGGGGGGGTTTACGAGCAGTACTTC
abundance: NA; d_gene: NA; v_gene: TRBV9; j_gene: TRBJ1-1; CDR3aa: CASSPNVIGETEAFF; CDR3nt: TGTGCCAGCAGCCCCAACGTCATCGGGGAAACTGAAGCTTTCTTT
abundance: NA; d_gene: NA; v_gene: TRBV7-9; j_gene: TRBJ1-2; CDR3aa: CASSWTGLQYGYTF; CDR3nt: TGTGCCAGCAGCTGGACGGGACTGCAATATGGCTACACCTTC